This T cell receptor beta chain was retrieved from a study of beta chain features in type 1 diabetes. Turning to the study itself: Patients shared similar age, gender and cell yields with healthy donors.

Whole-study results and caveats: Lower insertion and higher deletion counts appeared at VDJ junctions in type 1 diabetes patients.

For this clone: The antigen is unknown.

What was sequenced were expressed TCRB transcripts, since all of the isolated RNA had been reverse transcribed. Profiled with immunoSEQ multiplex PCR; TCRdb holds only in-frame clones, not every one. The top ten hold 0.019% of the sample, which has around 400,000 clones, over 12% seen once. CD4+ naive, central memory, regulatory and stem cell-like memory cells were sorted via CD45RO/CCR7/CD25/CD127/CD95/CD27. CDR1 and CDR2 (germline): GTSNPN, SVGIG (reference sequence). V trimming: 2 bases; J trimming: 6 bases; junction bases outside the gene matches: 4. This CDR3 has 13 amino acids. The sequencing input was naive CD4+ T cells from blood. V gene TRBV30 combines with J gene TRBJ1-5; 7 nucleotides line up with TRBD1. The receptor was derived from a woman younger than 30 in good health. The CDR3 here is CAWSLTGFQPQHF. In DNA form, the CDR3 reads TGTGCCTGGAGTCTGACAGGGTTTCAGCCCCAGCATTTT.